This record concerns one TCR beta chain sequence. Germline values: CDR1 GTSNPN, CDR2 SVGIG (reference sequence). V lost 4 bases to trimming and J lost 5 bases, with 8 bases between them. The CDR3 extends over 11 amino acids. The data are from a study of OX40 agonist ivuxolimab in advanced cancers. Study in general: Patients were about 83% male with ages roughly 23 to 85, mean about 60.

Prior autoimmune disease or systemic immunosuppression barred patients. Assay: immunoSEQ multiplex PCR; the TCRdb copy retains only in-frame clones and omits some. The table records 60,000 to 70,000 clones, roughly 87% of them present only once. The TCR originated in an adult with an advanced solid tumor such as melanoma, head and neck, liver or kidney cancer. The chain employs TRBV30 and TRBJ2-5; D is unclear. The material sequenced was CD4+ or CD8+ T cells sorted from blood, taken in a trial of the OX40 agonist ivuxolimab. In DNA, the CDR3 is TGTGCCTGGACAAACGGCGAGACCCAGTACTTC. It specifies CAWTNGETQYF.